These 20 T cell receptor beta chains were all obtained from the same sample, sequenced in a study of cytomegalovirus exposure and HLA in healthy donors. Use of 60 Vbeta and 13 Jbeta primers characterized the PCR. Measured with immunoSEQ multiplex PCR; TCRdb has only the in-frame clones, and not every one. The profile shows around 130,000 clones, about 75% of them singletons. Input material: PBMCs. These TCRs come from a woman aged 30 to 39 in good health and CMV-seronegative.

The chain employs TRBV27 and TRBJ2-3; unclear D gene. In germline, CDR1 is MNHEY, CDR2 SMNVEV (reference sequence). Trimming took off 3 bases at V and 2 bases at J, with 21 bases between the two ends. This CDR3 region has 18 residues. The CDR3 loop is CASSLRPPRADVTDTQYF. CDR3 in DNA: TGTGCCAGCAGTTTGCGGCCCCCTCGAGCAGACGTCACAGATACGCAGTATTTT.

CDR3 coding DNA: TGTGCCAGCAGTGAAAGGACAGCTATCACCGGGGAGCTGTTTTTT. Its protein is CASSERTAITGELFF. The chain uses TRBV2 and TRBJ2-2, with D tentatively TRBD1 (6 bases). Trimming cost V 2 bases and J 4 bases, with 11 bases left between them. The CDR3 extends over 15 amino acids. The germline CDR1 and CDR2 sequences are SNHLY and FYNNEI.

V usage is TRBV5-6 and J usage is TRBJ2-4; D is perhaps TRBD2 (6 bases). Trimming removed 3 bases at V and 0 bases at J, with 13 bases between. Germline V CDR1 and CDR2: SGHDT, YYEEEE. The CDR3 consists of 16 residues. The chain's CDR3 is CASSSGGLLAKNIQYF. CDR3 DNA: TGTGCCAGCAGCTCCGGGGGACTTCTAGCCAAAAACATTCAGTACTTC.

DNA for the CDR3: TGTGCCAGCAGCTTTGGGGCGGGGTCGGAGACCCAGTACTTC. Translation: CASSFGAGSETQYF. The chain has TRBV7-9 and TRBJ2-5; TRBD2 is a possible D gene (6 bases). This CDR3 contains 14 residues. Germline V lookup: CDR1 SEHNR, CDR2 FQNEAQ (reference sequence). Trimming removed 3 bases from V and 5 bases from J, with 13 bases in between.

The chain employs TRBV11-2 and TRBJ2-3; 12 positions agree with TRBD2. CDR1 is SGHAT, CDR2 FQNNGV, per germline. V lost 7 bases to trimming and J lost 6 bases; unmatched junction nucleotides: 8. CDR3 length: 15 residues. The CDR3 sequence is CASTSGLAGRDTQYF. CDR3 nucleotides: TGTGCCAGCACCTCGGGACTAGCGGGCAGGGATACGCAGTATTTT.

The gene calls are TRBV19 and TRBJ2-1; D not certain. Trimming shortened V by 1 base and J by 8 bases, and 12 bases separated the two germline ends. CDR1 and CDR2 (germline): LNHDA, SQIVND (reference sequence). This CDR3 contains 14 residues. The CDR3 nucleotides read TGTGCCAGTAGTATAGGCCCAGCCCGGGATGAGCAGTTCTTC. Protein: CASSIGPARDEQFF.

The chain couples TRBV7-2 to TRBJ2-7, with 7 nucleotides matching TRBD2. Losses at the gene ends were 1 base for V and 3 bases for J; bases not matched to a gene: 0. The CDR3 runs 13 residues. Germline V gives CDR1 SGHTA, CDR2 FQGNSA. This CDR3 reads CASSLGDYYEQYF. The CDR3 DNA sequence: TGTGCCAGCAGCTTAGGGGACTACTACGAGCAGTACTTC.

The V gene is TRBV7-6, the J gene TRBJ1-1, with 8 bases matching TRBD1. V dropped 1 base and J dropped 7; count of bases not matched to a gene: 5. The CDR3 has 14 residues. CDR1 SGHVS and CDR2 FNYEAQ come from the germline V gene. The CDR3 loop is CASSLGRQGFEAFF. CDR3 DNA: TGTGCCAGCAGCTTAGGCCGACAGGGGTTTGAAGCTTTCTTT.

This sequence joins TRBV9 and TRBJ2-2; TRBD2 matches 10 bases. The CDR3 contains 17 residues. J gave up 4 bases and V 0 bases, and 6 bases lay outside the gene matches. Germline CDR1 and CDR2: SGDLS and YYNGEE. This CDR3 reads CASSVGLAGVITGELFF. CDR3 bases: TGTGCCAGCAGCGTAGGTCTAGCGGGGGTCATCACCGGGGAGCTGTTTTTT. Full variable domain (missing parts from reference TRBV9 and TRBJ2-2): DSGVTQTPKHLITATGQRVTLRCSPRSGDLSVYWYQQSLDQGLQFLIQYYNGEERAKGNILERFSAQQFPDLHSELNLSSLELGDSALYFCASSVGLAGVITGELFFGEGSRLTVL.

The chain employs TRBV19 and TRBJ1-2; tentatively, D is TRBD1 (6 bases). The CDR3 contains 13 residues. CDR1 and CDR2 (germline): LNHDA, SQIVND (reference sequence). V was shortened by 10 bases and J by 7 bases, with 19 bases between the two germline ends. The CDR3 nucleotides read TGTGCCACTGCGGACAGAAGTGGACGTGGCTACACCTTC. This translates into CATADRSGRGYTF. The full variable domain, rest sourced from reference TRBV19 and TRBJ1-2, is DGGITQSPKYLFRKEGQNVTLSCEQNLNHDAMYWYRQDPGQGLRLIYYSQIVNDFQKGDIAEGYSVSREKKESFPLTVTSAQKNPTAFYLCATADRSGRGYTFGSGTRLTVV.

The V call is TRBV4-1, the J call TRBJ1-1; D may be TRBD1 (5 bases). Germline V gene data show CDR1 as MGHRA and CDR2 as YSYEKL. The CDR3 contains 14 residues. V lost 4 bases to trimming and J lost 8 bases, with 17 bases between them. For the CDR3, the DNA is TGCGCCAGCAGCCTACTCTGGGGCCTAACGGAAGCTTTCTTT. It translates to CASSLLWGLTEAFF.

V is TRBV5-4 and J is TRBJ2-5; no clear D gene. The germline V gene has CDR1 SGHNT and CDR2 YYREEE (reference sequence). V shed 4 bases and J shed 2 bases, with 9 bases lying between them. This CDR3 spans 13 amino acids. In nucleotides, the CDR3 is TGTGCCAGCAGCCCCCAGACTCAAGAGACCCAGTACTTC. The encoded protein is CASSPQTQETQYF.

The CDR3 region has the DNA TGTGCCAGCAGCCCCTCCTCGGGGAACACTGAAGCTTTCTTT. Its protein is CASSPSSGNTEAFF. The chain carries TRBV7-9 and TRBJ1-1; D ambiguous. CDR1 SEHNR and CDR2 FQNEAQ come from the germline V gene (reference sequence). V was pared by 5 bases and J by 1 base, with 11 bases between. The length of the CDR3 is 14 residues.

This chain connects TRBV5-1 to TRBJ1-3, with unresolved D. CDR1 and CDR2 from the germline V gene are SGHRS and YFSETQ. The CDR3 has 14 residues. V lost 1 base, J lost 0 bases, and 5 bases lay in between. The CDR3, as DNA: TGCGCCAGCAGCTTGCGGGGCTCTGGAAACACCATATATTTT. This translates into CASSLRGSGNTIYF.

This clone was recorded a few times. The V gene is TRBV7-8, the J gene TRBJ2-3; 10 bases align to TRBD1. Germline assignment: CDR1 SGHVS and CDR2 FQNEAQ. This CDR3 is 20 amino acids long. Trimming at V came to 5 bases and at J to 0 bases, leaving 17 bases not matched to a gene. As DNA, the CDR3 is TGTGCCAGCAGCATATCGGGTGGGACAGGGGTTGAATTTAGCACAGATACGCAGTATTTT. Translated, it gives CASSISGGTGVEFSTDTQYF.

This clone was found a few times. The CDR3 DNA reads as TGTGCCAGCAGCCCGGCGGAGGGGGGGTATGGCTACACCTTC. This gives the protein CASSPAEGGYGYTF. The chain uses TRBV5-4 and TRBJ1-2; a possible D gene is TRBD1 (6 bases). CDR1 SGHNT and CDR2 YYREEE come from the germline V gene (reference sequence). Trimming cost V 4 bases and J 5 bases, with 15 bases left between them. The CDR3 has 14 amino acids.

This chain uses TRBV5-1 with TRBJ1-3, with 12 bases lining up with TRBD1. Germline assignment: CDR1 SGHRS and CDR2 YFSETQ. J lost 3 bases, V lost 4 bases, and 8 bases had no gene match. The CDR3 consists of 17 residues. CDR3 protein: CASSDHGTGGSGNTIYF. The CDR3 nucleotides are TGCGCCAGCAGCGACCATGGGACAGGGGGCAGTGGAAACACCATATATTTT.

The chain's CDR3 is CASTIRGQTSTGELFF. The CDR3 region has the DNA TGTGCCAGTACCATAAGGGGACAGACTTCCACCGGGGAGCTGTTTTTT. The V and J genes are TRBV19 and TRBJ2-2; TRBD1 matches at 7 bases. With V trimmed by 7 bases and J by 4 bases, 12 bases remained unmatched. The CDR3 loop spans 16 amino acids. In germline, CDR1 is LNHDA, CDR2 SQIVND (reference sequence).

In this sample, this clone turned up once. The J gene is TRBJ2-1, the V gene TRBV2; 16 bases line up with TRBD2. Per the germline V gene, CDR1 is SNHLY and CDR2 is FYNNEI. This CDR3 spans 14 amino acids. The V segment lost 8 bases and the J segment 16 bases; nucleotides outside the gene matches: 11. The CDR3, as DNA: TGTGCCAGCGGGACCGGGACTAGCGGGGGGGCCGGTTTCTTC. This codes for CASGTGTSGGAGFF.

The chain couples TRBV7-3 to TRBJ1-1; no clear D gene. This CDR3 has 16 residues. V was shortened by 1 base and J by 2 bases, with 14 bases between the two germline ends. Per germline, CDR1 SGHTA and CDR2 FQGTGA. The CDR3 nucleotides read TGTGCCAGCAGCTTAATGGGTGGGGAGGATAACACTGAAGCTTTCTTT. Its protein product is CASSLMGGEDNTEAFF. Full variable domain (rest looked up from reference TRBV7-3 and TRBJ1-1): GAGVSQTPSNKVTEKGKYVELRCDPISGHTALYWYRQSLGQGPEFLIYFQGTGAADDSGLPNDRFFAVRPEGSVSTLKIQRTERGDSAVYLCASSLMGGEDNTEAFFGQGTRLTVV.